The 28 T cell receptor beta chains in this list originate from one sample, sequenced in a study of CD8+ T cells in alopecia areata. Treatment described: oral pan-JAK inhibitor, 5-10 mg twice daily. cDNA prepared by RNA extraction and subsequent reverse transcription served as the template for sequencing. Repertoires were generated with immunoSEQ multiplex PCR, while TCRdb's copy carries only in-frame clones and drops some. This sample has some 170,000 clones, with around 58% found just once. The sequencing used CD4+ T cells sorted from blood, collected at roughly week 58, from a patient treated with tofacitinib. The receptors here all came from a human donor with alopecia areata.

CDR3 sequence (DNA): TGTGCCAGCAGCTTATGGCGGACGGACTACGAGCAGTACTTC. This sequence encodes CASSLWRTDYEQYF. The chain recombines TRBV5-6 with TRBJ2-7, with D uncertain. This CDR3 region has 14 residues. Trimming took off 2 bases at V and 3 bases at J, with 12 bases between the two ends. CDR1 SGHDT and CDR2 YYEEEE come from the germline V gene.

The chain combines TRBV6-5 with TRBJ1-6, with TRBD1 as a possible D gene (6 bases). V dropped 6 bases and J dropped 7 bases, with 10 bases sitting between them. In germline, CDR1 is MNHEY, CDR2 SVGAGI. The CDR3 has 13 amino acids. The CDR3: CASRQDSNSPLHF. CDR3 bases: TGTGCCAGCAGACAGGACAGCAATTCACCCCTCCACTTT.

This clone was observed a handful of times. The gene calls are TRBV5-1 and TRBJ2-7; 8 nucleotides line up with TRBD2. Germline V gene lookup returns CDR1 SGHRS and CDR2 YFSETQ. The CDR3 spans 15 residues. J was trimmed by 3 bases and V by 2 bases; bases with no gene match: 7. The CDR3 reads CASSFSGDPLYEQYF. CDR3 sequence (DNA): TGCGCCAGCAGCTTTAGCGGGGACCCACTCTACGAGCAGTACTTC.

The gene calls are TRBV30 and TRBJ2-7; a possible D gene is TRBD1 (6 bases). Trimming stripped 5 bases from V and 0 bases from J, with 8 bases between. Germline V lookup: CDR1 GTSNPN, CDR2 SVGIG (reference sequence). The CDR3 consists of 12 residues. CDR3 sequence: CAWGQSSYEQYF. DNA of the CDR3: TGTGCCTGGGGACAGAGCTCCTACGAGCAGTACTTC.

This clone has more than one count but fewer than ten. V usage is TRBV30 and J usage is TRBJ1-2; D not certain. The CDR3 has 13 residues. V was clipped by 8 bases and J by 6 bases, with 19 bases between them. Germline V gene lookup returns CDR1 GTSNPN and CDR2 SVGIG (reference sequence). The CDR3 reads CAGEAGSWDGYTF. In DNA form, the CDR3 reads TGTGCCGGCGAGGCAGGCTCATGGGATGGCTACACCTTC.

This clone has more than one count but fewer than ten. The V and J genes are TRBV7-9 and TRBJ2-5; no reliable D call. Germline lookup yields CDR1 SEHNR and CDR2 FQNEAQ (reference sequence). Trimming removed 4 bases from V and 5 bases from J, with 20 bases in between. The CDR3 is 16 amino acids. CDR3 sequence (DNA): TGTGCCAGCAGCTCCGTGAGACTGATGTATTCTGAGACCCAGTACTTC. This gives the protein CASSSVRLMYSETQYF.

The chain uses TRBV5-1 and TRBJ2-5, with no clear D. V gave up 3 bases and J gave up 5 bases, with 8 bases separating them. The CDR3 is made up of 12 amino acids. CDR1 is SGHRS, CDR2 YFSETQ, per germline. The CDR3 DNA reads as TGCGCCAGCAGCTGGACGGAGGAGACCCAGTACTTC. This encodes CASSWTEETQYF.

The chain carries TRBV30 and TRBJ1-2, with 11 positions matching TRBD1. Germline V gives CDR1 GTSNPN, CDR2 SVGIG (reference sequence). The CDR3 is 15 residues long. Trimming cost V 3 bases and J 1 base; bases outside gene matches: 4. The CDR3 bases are TGTGCCTGGAGCGGACAGGGGGCTTTTAACTATGGCTACACCTTC. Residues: CAWSGQGAFNYGYTF.

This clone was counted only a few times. The CDR3 DNA reads as TGTGCCAGTAGTATCCGAGGACAGGGTGTTGGCTACACCTTC. It encodes CASSIRGQGVGYTF. This sequence joins TRBV19 and TRBJ1-2; 8 bases are shared with TRBD1. V trimming: 3 bases; J trimming: 7 bases; junction bases outside the gene matches: 7. The CDR3 extends over 14 amino acids. Germline V gives CDR1 LNHDA, CDR2 SQIVND (reference sequence).

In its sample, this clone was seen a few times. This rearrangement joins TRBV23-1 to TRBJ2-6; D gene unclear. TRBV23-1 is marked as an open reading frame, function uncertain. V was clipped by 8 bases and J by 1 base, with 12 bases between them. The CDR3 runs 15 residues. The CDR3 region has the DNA TGCGCCAGCTGCGGAATACTGTCTGGGGCCAACGTCCTGACTTTC. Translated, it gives CASCGILSGANVLTF.

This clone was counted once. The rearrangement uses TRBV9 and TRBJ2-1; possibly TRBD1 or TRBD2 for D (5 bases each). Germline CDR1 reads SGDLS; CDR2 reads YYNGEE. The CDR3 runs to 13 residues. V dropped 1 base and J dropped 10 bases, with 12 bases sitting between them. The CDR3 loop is CASSVSGRREQFF. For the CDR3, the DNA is TGTGCCAGCAGCGTATCGGGGCGCCGGGAGCAGTTCTTC.

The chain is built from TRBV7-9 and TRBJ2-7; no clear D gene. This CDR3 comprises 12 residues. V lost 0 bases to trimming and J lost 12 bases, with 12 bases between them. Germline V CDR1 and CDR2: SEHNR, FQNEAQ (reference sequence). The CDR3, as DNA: TGTGCCAGCAGCTTAGCCGGGCAGGTGACGTACTTC. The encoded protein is CASSLAGQVTYF.

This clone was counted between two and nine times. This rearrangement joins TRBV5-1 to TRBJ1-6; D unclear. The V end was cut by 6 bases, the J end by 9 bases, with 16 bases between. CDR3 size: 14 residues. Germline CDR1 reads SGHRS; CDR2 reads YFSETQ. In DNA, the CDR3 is TGCGCCAGCATGGAGTCAGGTTCGGGTTCACCCCTCCACTTT. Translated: CASMESGSGSPLHF.

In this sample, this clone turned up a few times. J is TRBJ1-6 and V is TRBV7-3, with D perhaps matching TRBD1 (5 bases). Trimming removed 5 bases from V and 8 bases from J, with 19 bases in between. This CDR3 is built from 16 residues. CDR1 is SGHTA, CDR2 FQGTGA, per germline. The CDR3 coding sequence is TGTGCCAGCAGCACCGGCGGGGCGGGAAGTTATTCACCCCTCCACTTT. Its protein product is CASSTGGAGSYSPLHF.

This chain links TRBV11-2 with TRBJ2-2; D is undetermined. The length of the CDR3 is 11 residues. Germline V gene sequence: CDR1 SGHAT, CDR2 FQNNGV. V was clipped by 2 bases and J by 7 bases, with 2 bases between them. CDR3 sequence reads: CASSLLGELFF. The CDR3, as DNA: TGTGCCAGCAGCTTACTCGGGGAGCTGTTTTTT.

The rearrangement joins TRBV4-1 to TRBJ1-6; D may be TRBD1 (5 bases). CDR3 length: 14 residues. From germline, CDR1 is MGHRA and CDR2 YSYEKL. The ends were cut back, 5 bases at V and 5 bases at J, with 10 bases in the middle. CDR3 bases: TGCGCCAGCAGCTCGGGACTTAATAATTCACCCCTCCACTTT. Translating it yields CASSSGLNNSPLHF.

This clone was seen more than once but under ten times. CDR3 region: CASSLEGLALHF. DNA for the CDR3: TGTGCCAGCAGTTTAGAGGGTTTAGCCCTCCACTTT. This rearrangement joins TRBV27 to TRBJ1-6; no clear D gene. Germline CDR1 reads MNHEY; CDR2 reads SMNVEV (reference sequence). V was shortened by 2 bases and J by 14 bases, with 10 bases between the two germline ends. The CDR3 runs 12 residues.

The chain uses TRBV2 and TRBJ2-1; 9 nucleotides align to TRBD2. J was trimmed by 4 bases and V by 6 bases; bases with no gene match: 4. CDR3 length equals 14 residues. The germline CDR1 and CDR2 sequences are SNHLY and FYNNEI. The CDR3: CASSPSGAYNEQFF. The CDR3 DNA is TGTGCCAGCAGCCCTAGCGGGGCGTACAATGAGCAGTTCTTC. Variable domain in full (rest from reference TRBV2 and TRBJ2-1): EPEVTQTPSHQVTQMGQEVILRCVPISNHLYFYWYRQILGQKVEFLVSFYNNEISEKSEIFDDQFSVERPDGSNFTLKIRSTKLEDSAMYFCASSPSGAYNEQFFGPGTRLTVL.

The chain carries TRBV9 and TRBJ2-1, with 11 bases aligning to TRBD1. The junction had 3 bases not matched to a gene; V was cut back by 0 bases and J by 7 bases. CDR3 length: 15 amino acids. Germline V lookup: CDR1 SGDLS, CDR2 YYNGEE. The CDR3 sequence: CASSVAGQGGNEQFF. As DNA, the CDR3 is TGTGCCAGCAGCGTAGCGGGACAGGGGGGGAATGAGCAGTTCTTC.

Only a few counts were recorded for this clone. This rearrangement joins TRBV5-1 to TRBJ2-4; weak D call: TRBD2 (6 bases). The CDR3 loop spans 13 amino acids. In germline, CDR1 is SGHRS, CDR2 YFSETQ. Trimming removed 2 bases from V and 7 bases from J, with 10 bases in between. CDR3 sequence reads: CASSLGGDNIQYF. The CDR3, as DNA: TGCGCCAGCAGCTTAGGCGGGGATAACATTCAGTACTTC.

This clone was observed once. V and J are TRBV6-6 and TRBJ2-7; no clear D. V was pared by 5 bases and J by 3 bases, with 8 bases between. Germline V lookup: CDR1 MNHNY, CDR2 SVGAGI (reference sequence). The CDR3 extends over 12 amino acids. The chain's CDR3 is CASSPTDYEQYF. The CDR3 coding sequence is TGTGCCAGCAGTCCTACAGACTACGAGCAGTACTTC.

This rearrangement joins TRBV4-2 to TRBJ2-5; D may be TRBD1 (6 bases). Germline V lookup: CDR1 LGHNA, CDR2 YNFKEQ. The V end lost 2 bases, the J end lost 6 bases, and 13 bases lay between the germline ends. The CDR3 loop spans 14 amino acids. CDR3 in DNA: TGTGCCAGCAGCCAATCGACAGGAGAGAAGACCCAGTACTTC. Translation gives CASSQSTGEKTQYF.

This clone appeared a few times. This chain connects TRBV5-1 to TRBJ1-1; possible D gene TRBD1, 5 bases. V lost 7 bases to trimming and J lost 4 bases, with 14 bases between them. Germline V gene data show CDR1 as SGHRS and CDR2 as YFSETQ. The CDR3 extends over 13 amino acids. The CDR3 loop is CASGTGRSTEAFF. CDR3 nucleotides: TGCGCCAGCGGAACGGGGCGGTCCACTGAAGCTTTCTTT.

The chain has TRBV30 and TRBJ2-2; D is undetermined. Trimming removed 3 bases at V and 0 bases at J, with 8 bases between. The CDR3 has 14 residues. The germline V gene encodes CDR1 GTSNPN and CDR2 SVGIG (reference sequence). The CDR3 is CAWRTSSNTGELFF. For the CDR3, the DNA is TGTGCCTGGAGGACGAGTTCGAACACCGGGGAGCTGTTTTTT.

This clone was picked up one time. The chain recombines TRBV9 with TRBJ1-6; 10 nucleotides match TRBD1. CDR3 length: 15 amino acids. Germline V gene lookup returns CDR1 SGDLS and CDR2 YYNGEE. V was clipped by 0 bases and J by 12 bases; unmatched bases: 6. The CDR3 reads CASSVVTGGGEPLHF. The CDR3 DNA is TGTGCCAGCAGCGTAGTGACAGGGGGCGGGGAACCCCTCCACTTT.

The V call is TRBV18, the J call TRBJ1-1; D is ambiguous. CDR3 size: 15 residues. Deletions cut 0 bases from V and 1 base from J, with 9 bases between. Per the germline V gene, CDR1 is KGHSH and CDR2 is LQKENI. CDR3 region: CASSPPGRGNTEAFF. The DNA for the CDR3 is TGTGCCAGCTCACCACCGGGCCGAGGGAACACTGAAGCTTTCTTT.

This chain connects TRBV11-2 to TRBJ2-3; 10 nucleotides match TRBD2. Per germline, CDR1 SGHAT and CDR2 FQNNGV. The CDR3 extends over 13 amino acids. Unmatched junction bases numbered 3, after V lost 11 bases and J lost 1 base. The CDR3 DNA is TGTGCCGAAGGGACTAGCGGCACAGATACGCAGTATTTT. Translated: CAEGTSGTDTQYF.

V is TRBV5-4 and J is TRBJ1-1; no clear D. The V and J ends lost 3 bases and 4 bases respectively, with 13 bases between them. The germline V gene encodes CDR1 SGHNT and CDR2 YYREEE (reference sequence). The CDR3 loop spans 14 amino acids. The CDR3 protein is CASSSRATGTEAFF. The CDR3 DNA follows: TGTGCCAGCAGCTCCCGGGCGACGGGCACTGAAGCTTTCTTT.